What follows are 12 T cell receptor beta chains derived from one specimen sequenced in a study of T cells in Graves' hyperthyroidism and ophthalmopathy. Amplified TCR beta CDR3 regions derived from RNA transcripts. A set of HTBI primers served as the primers for a first-round RT-PCR of the TCR CDR3. MiXCR, applied by TCRdb to the multiplex PCR reads, yields one record per CDR3 protein. Here the sample spans hundreds of thousands of distinct CDR3 sequences, 20% being singletons. The sequenced material came from blood. The receptor source for this set is a man between 40 and 49 years old with Graves' ophthalmopathy.

V is TRBV6-1 and J is TRBJ1-2; TRBD1 agrees at 8 bases. The germline V gene encodes CDR1 MNHNS and CDR2 SASEGT. CDR3 length equals 13 residues. Trimming removed 6 bases from V and 1 base from J; junction bases left unmatched: 1. The CDR3 spells CASRQGDNYGYTF. In nucleotides, the CDR3 is TGTGCCAGCAGACAGGGGGATAACTATGGCTACACCTTC.

V usage is TRBV20-1 and J usage is TRBJ1-3; D perhaps matches TRBD1 (5 bases). Trimming cost V 3 bases and J 4 bases, with 10 bases left between them. The germline CDR1 and CDR2 sequences are DFQATT and SNEGSKA (reference sequence). This CDR3 spans 13 amino acids. The CDR3 loop is CSARDPGGNTIYF. The DNA for the CDR3 is TGCAGTGCTAGGGACCCAGGGGGAAACACCATATATTTT.

This clonotype occurred many times. The V and J genes are TRBV11-2 and TRBJ2-7; D uncertain. Germline-derived CDR1 and CDR2 are SGHAT and FQNNGV. Trimming took 5 bases from V and 3 from J, leaving 14 bases between them. The CDR3 is 14 amino acids. The CDR3 loop reads CASSAQALSYEQYF. In DNA, the CDR3 is TGTGCCAGCAGCGCCCAAGCCTTGAGCTACGAGCAGTACTTC.

This clonotype was picked up many times. The chain recombines TRBV20-1 with TRBJ2-3; no firm D call. Germline V gene lookup returns CDR1 DFQATT and CDR2 SNEGSKA (reference sequence). The CDR3 covers 11 residues. With 6 bases removed from V and 6 bases from J, the gap between germline ends came to 10 bases. The CDR3 reads CSALHGDTQYF. CDR3 sequence (DNA): TGCAGTGCCCTTCACGGGGATACGCAGTATTTT.

This clonotype was seen repeatedly, ten times or more. V is TRBV11-2 and J is TRBJ1-1, with 10 bases lining up with TRBD1. J lost 5 bases, V lost 5 bases, and 8 bases had no gene match. Per the germline V gene, CDR1 is SGHAT and CDR2 is FQNNGV. CDR3 length equals 15 residues. The CDR3 bases are TGTGCCAGCAGCGTTGAGACAGGGGGCCGGACTGAAGCTTTCTTT. Translated, it gives CASSVETGGRTEAFF.

This clonotype was recorded a few times. The chain has TRBV5-1 and TRBJ2-7; 12 bases align to TRBD1. The CDR3 extends over 18 amino acids. Germline V lookup: CDR1 SGHRS, CDR2 YFSETQ. Losses at the gene ends were 5 bases for V and 2 bases for J; bases not matched to a gene: 14. The CDR3 sequence is CASRRGTGGAGGTYEQYF. In DNA, the CDR3 is TGCGCCAGCAGGCGTGGGACAGGGGGCGCAGGGGGTACCTACGAGCAGTACTTC.

This clonotype was observed a handful of times. The V gene is TRBV5-5, the J gene TRBJ2-7; either TRBD1 or TRBD2 may supply D (5 bases each). V was trimmed by 1 base and J by 6 bases, leaving 8 bases between them. This CDR3 has 12 residues. CDR1 SGHKS and CDR2 YYEKEE come from the germline V gene (reference sequence). CDR3 protein: CASSLFGGEQYF. CDR3 sequence (DNA): TGTGCCAGCAGCTTGTTTGGGGGCGAGCAGTACTTC.

This clonotype was detected many times. At one of its ends the junction is not consistent with the germline gene, which may arise from a read error. CDR3 DNA: TGTGCTAGCAGCGCCATAGCGGGAGACACCGGGGAGCTGTTTTTT. It translates to CASSAIAGDTGELFF. This rearrangement joins TRBV7-7 to TRBJ2-2; 9 bases match TRBD2. Germline V gene data show CDR1 as SSHAT and CDR2 as FNYEAQ (reference sequence). The CDR3 sequence is 15 residues long.

This clonotype was observed a few times. This chain links TRBV19 with TRBJ2-1; TRBD2 agrees at 14 bases. CDR1 and CDR2 from the germline V gene are LNHDA and SQIVND (reference sequence). V lost 4 bases to trimming and J lost 8 bases; unmatched junction nucleotides: 7. The CDR3 contains 16 residues. The CDR3 protein is CASSTGTSGRTDEQFF. Written as DNA, the CDR3 is TGTGCCAGTAGTACCGGGACTAGCGGGAGAACCGATGAGCAGTTCTTC.

CDR3 amino acids: CSAPSALGYNEQFF. Here the CDR3 DNA reads TGCAGTGCACCGTCGGCTTTGGGTTACAATGAGCAGTTCTTC. V and J are TRBV20-1 and TRBJ2-1; D remains unclear. The CDR3 is 14 amino acids. The V gene lost 6 bases and the J gene lost 4 bases, with 16 bases spanning the gap. Per the germline V gene, CDR1 is DFQATT and CDR2 is SNEGSKA (reference sequence).

This clonotype has a handful of counts. The junction differs from germline at one of its ends, possibly a read error. The chain combines TRBV2 with TRBJ1-1; 8 nucleotides match TRBD1. CDR3 size: 14 residues. Germline V gives CDR1 SNHLY, CDR2 FYNNEI. CDR3 region: CASREAGGSLVVFF. In DNA, the CDR3 is TGTGCCAGCAGGGAAGCAGGGGGCAGTTTAGTAGTTTTCTTT.

This clonotype was counted a few times. The chain carries TRBV18 and TRBJ1-2; D is uncertain. Germline-derived CDR1 and CDR2 are KGHSH and LQKENI. The CDR3 has 13 residues. Trimming took 6 bases from V and 6 from J, leaving 14 bases between them. The CDR3, as DNA: TGTGCCAGCTCCCCAACAGTGTACGATGGCTACACCTTC. Translating it yields CASSPTVYDGYTF.